Listed here are 25 T cell receptor beta chains from one sample, sequenced in a study of cytomegalovirus exposure and HLA in healthy donors. Some clones are missing from TCRdb's copy, which holds only in-frame ones; the method was immunoSEQ multiplex PCR. The repertoire holds 200,000 to 250,000 clones, roughly 85% seen once, with 4.5% to 6% in the top ten. Sequenced input: PBMCs. The receptors originated from a woman aged 18 to 35 in good health and CMV-seronegative.

The chain links TRBV27 to TRBJ2-7; TRBD2 agrees at 12 bases. The J segment lost 0 bases and the V segment lost 0 bases, leaving 3 bases of the junction unmatched. Germline lookup yields CDR1 MNHEY and CDR2 SMNVEV (reference sequence). The CDR3 sequence is 17 residues long. CDR3 sequence (DNA): TGTGCCAGCAGTTTATCCGGACTAGCGGGGACCTCCTACGAGCAGTACTTC. Its translation is CASSLSGLAGTSYEQYF.

The J gene is TRBJ2-5, the V gene TRBV27, with 9 bases that match TRBD1. The CDR3 spans 15 residues. Unmatched junction bases numbered 5, after V lost 0 bases and J lost 6 bases. Germline CDR1 MNHEY, CDR2 SMNVEV (reference sequence). The CDR3 nucleotides read TGTGCCAGCAGTTTATCGCAGGGACAGGGTCAGACCCAGTACTTC. Residues: CASSLSQGQGQTQYF.

The chain joins TRBV29-1 to TRBJ2-1; TRBD2 is a possible D gene (6 bases). The V and J ends lost 7 bases and 10 bases respectively, with 14 bases between them. This CDR3 has 11 amino acids. Germline V gene lookup returns CDR1 SQVTM and CDR2 ANQGSEA. CDR3 sequence (DNA): TGCAGCGCCTCGAGGGGACTCGAGCAGTTCTTC. This codes for CSASRGLEQFF.

The V and J genes are TRBV6-1 and TRBJ2-7; 8 bases agree with TRBD1. Germline CDR1 reads MNHNS; CDR2 reads SASEGT. Trimming removed 6 bases from V and 3 bases from J; junction bases left unmatched: 7. The length of the CDR3 is 14 residues. The CDR3 reads CASRASGTGYEQYF. CDR3 nucleotide sequence: TGTGCCAGCAGAGCCTCCGGGACAGGCTACGAGCAGTACTTC.

The chain links TRBV29-1 to TRBJ2-7, with 10 bases lining up with TRBD2. Germline CDR1 is SQVTM and CDR2 is ANQGSEA. Trimming took 2 bases from V and 5 from J; bases not matched to a gene: 6. CDR3 size: 14 residues. The CDR3 spells CSVELGLAGDEQYF. DNA for the CDR3: TGCAGCGTTGAATTAGGCCTAGCGGGGGACGAGCAGTACTTC.

This clone was counted a single time. The J gene is TRBJ2-1, the V gene TRBV9; the D gene is possibly TRBD1 (5 bases). The CDR3 spans 14 residues. Trimming took off 3 bases at V and 5 bases at J, with 12 bases between the two ends. Germline CDR1 SGDLS, CDR2 YYNGEE. The CDR3, as DNA: TGTGCCAGCAGCGCACAGGCAACCCACAATGAGCAGTTCTTC. It codes for CASSAQATHNEQFF. Full variable domain (rest looked up from reference TRBV9 and TRBJ2-1): DSGVTQTPKHLITATGQRVTLRCSPRSGDLSVYWYQQSLDQGLQFLIQYYNGEERAKGNILERFSAQQFPDLHSELNLSSLELGDSALYFCASSAQATHNEQFFGPGTRLTVL.

DNA for the CDR3: TGTGCCAGTAGTATAGCGGAGTACACTGAAGCTTTCTTT. This codes for CASSIAEYTEAFF. V gene TRBV19 combines with J gene TRBJ1-1, with D unclear. This CDR3 region has 13 residues. The ends were cut back, 1 base at V and 3 bases at J, with 6 bases in the middle. The V gene's germline CDR1 is LNHDA and CDR2 SQIVND (reference sequence).

In this sample, this clone turned up once. The gene calls are TRBV9 and TRBJ1-2, with D uncertain. The CDR3 extends over 12 amino acids. Trimming removed 5 bases at V and 4 bases at J, with 9 bases between. Germline values: CDR1 SGDLS, CDR2 YYNGEE. Here the CDR3 DNA reads TGTGCCAGCAGGACACAGAGCTATGGCTACACCTTC. This translates into CASRTQSYGYTF.

The CDR3 nucleotides read TGTGCCAGTATAATGGGACAGGGGCGCGGCAATCAGCCCCAGCATTTT. It is translated as CASIMGQGRGNQPQHF. This chain joins TRBV19 and TRBJ1-5; 10 positions match TRBD1. The germline V gene has CDR1 LNHDA and CDR2 SQIVND (reference sequence). Trimming at V came to 7 bases and at J to 2 bases, leaving 8 bases not matched to a gene. The CDR3 length is 16 residues.

This clone was detected once. The rearrangement joins TRBV5-1 to TRBJ1-1, with D perhaps matching TRBD1 (5 bases). Germline CDR1 and CDR2: SGHRS and YFSETQ. The CDR3 runs 14 residues. Deletions cut 0 bases from V and 6 bases from J, with 12 bases between. In nucleotides, the CDR3 is TGCGCCAGCAGCTTGGGGGGGATCGGCGCTGAAGCTTTCTTT. Residues: CASSLGGIGAEAFF.

A remark on this clone: A junction end diverges from the germline sequence, so it may reflect a read error. The chain links TRBV7-7 to TRBJ2-1; D may be TRBD2 (5 bases). Germline V gene lookup returns CDR1 SSHAT and CDR2 FNYEAQ (reference sequence). CDR3 size: 13 residues. DNA for the CDR3: TGTGCTAGCAGCTTAGTCCTCGGGGATGAGCAGTTCTTC. Residues: CASSLVLGDEQFF.

The gene calls are TRBV4-1 and TRBJ2-7, with TRBD1 matching over 8 bases. V lost 1 base to trimming and J lost 2 bases; unmatched junction nucleotides: 7. Germline CDR1 reads MGHRA; CDR2 reads YSYEKL. There are 16 residues in the CDR3. CDR3 in DNA: TGCGCCAGCAGCCAAGTCCACGGACAGGGTACCTACGAGCAGTACTTC. Encoded protein: CASSQVHGQGTYEQYF.

CDR3 sequence (DNA): TGTGCCTGGAGTGGGGGGGACGGGGCCTACGAGCAGTACTTC. Protein sequence: CAWSGGDGAYEQYF. This chain connects TRBV30 to TRBJ2-7; tentative D call: TRBD2 (6 bases). V was shortened by 1 base and J by 2 bases, with 12 bases between the two germline ends. The CDR3 contains 14 residues. The germline gives CDR1 GTSNPN, CDR2 SVGIG (reference sequence).

V is TRBV6-1 and J is TRBJ2-7, with 8 bases aligning to TRBD1. This CDR3 contains 14 residues. Germline V CDR1 and CDR2: MNHNS, SASEGT. V trimming: 6 bases; J trimming: 2 bases; junction bases outside the gene matches: 6. The CDR3 is CASSLGQGPYEQYF. CDR3 DNA sequence: TGTGCCAGCAGCCTCGGACAGGGCCCCTACGAGCAGTACTTC.

The V gene is TRBV11-1, the J gene TRBJ2-1, with TRBD2 matching 7 bases. With V trimmed by 5 bases and J by 0 bases, 13 bases remained unmatched. CDR3 length equals 18 residues. Germline CDR1 and CDR2: SGHAT and FQDESV (reference sequence). CDR3 protein: CASSGGEGRESSYNEQFF. Here the CDR3 DNA reads TGTGCCAGCAGCGGCGGTGAGGGGAGGGAGAGCTCCTACAATGAGCAGTTCTTC.

This chain connects TRBV29-1 to TRBJ1-2, with D unclear. Trimming took off 4 bases at V and 8 bases at J, with 11 bases between the two ends. This CDR3 region has 11 residues. Germline V CDR1 and CDR2: SQVTM, ANQGSEA. The CDR3 DNA follows: TGCAGCGTTGTCGAGGGTAAGGGCTACACCTTC. This gives the protein CSVVEGKGYTF.

The gene calls are TRBV4-1 and TRBJ1-4, with no clear D. The length of the CDR3 is 15 residues. V dropped 3 bases and J dropped 7 bases, with 15 bases sitting between them. CDR1 MGHRA and CDR2 YSYEKL come from the germline V gene. CDR3 amino acids: CASSQPGQGSEKLFF. The CDR3, as DNA: TGCGCCAGCAGCCAGCCCGGTCAAGGTAGTGAAAAACTGTTTTTT.

The chain has TRBV30 and TRBJ2-7; D remains ambiguous. CDR1 is GTSNPN and CDR2 is SVGIG in the germline V gene (reference sequence). The CDR3 runs to 14 residues. The V end was cut by 0 bases, the J end by 0 bases, with 9 bases between. This CDR3 is CAWSVNSLSYEQYF. DNA of the CDR3: TGTGCCTGGAGTGTAAATTCCCTCTCCTACGAGCAGTACTTC.

The rearrangement joins TRBV9 to TRBJ1-3, with D possibly being TRBD1 (5 bases). Germline CDR1 reads SGDLS; CDR2 reads YYNGEE. There are 14 residues in the CDR3. The V end lost 3 bases, the J end lost 6 bases, and 13 bases lay between the germline ends. Here the CDR3 DNA reads TGTGCCAGCAGCGCGGGACGGATCCTAAACACCATATATTTT. Amino acids: CASSAGRILNTIYF.

J is TRBJ1-1 and V is TRBV4-1; D gene ambiguous. Deletions cut 0 bases from V and 10 bases from J, with 15 bases between. The CDR3 is made up of 14 amino acids. The germline CDR1 and CDR2 sequences are MGHRA and YSYEKL. The CDR3 protein is CASSQELRRIRAFF. CDR3 in DNA: TGCGCCAGCAGCCAAGAGTTGCGACGGATCAGAGCTTTCTTT.

The chain combines TRBV9 with TRBJ2-3, with D unresolved. V was trimmed by 2 bases and J by 0 bases, leaving 13 bases between them. The germline CDR1 and CDR2 sequences are SGDLS and YYNGEE. CDR3 length equals 16 residues. The CDR3 bases are TGTGCCAGCAGCGTTCTGAGGTACCCGAGCACAGATACGCAGTATTTT. Its translation: CASSVLRYPSTDTQYF.

The gene calls are TRBV27 and TRBJ1-1; D is possibly TRBD1 (5 bases). This CDR3 has 13 residues. The germline CDR1 and CDR2 sequences are MNHEY and SMNVEV (reference sequence). Trimming removed 6 bases at V and 3 bases at J, with 11 bases between. Here the CDR3 reads CASRWDGYTEAFF. The CDR3 DNA is TGTGCCAGCAGATGGGACGGATACACTGAAGCTTTCTTT.

This sequence joins TRBV13 and TRBJ2-3; TRBD2 agrees at 14 bases. V dropped 5 bases and J dropped 4; count of bases not matched to a gene: 8. Germline loops: CDR1 PRHDT, CDR2 FYEKMQ (reference sequence). The CDR3 has 17 amino acids. CDR3 coding DNA: TGTGCCAGCAGCCGACGACTAGCGGGGGGGAGGGCAGATACGCAGTATTTT. It translates to CASSRRLAGGRADTQYF.

V gene TRBV5-1 combines with J gene TRBJ1-2; TRBD1 is a possible D gene (5 bases). Trimming took off 3 bases at V and 2 bases at J, with 8 bases between the two ends. The germline gives CDR1 SGHRS, CDR2 YFSETQ. This CDR3 spans 13 amino acids. In nucleotides, the CDR3 is TGCGCCAGCAGCTCTTCAGGGAACTATGGCTACACCTTC. Its translation is CASSSSGNYGYTF.

J is TRBJ1-3 and V is TRBV27; TRBD1 agrees at 7 bases. From germline, CDR1 is MNHEY and CDR2 SMNVEV (reference sequence). V shed 5 bases and J 2 bases; nucleotides not matched to a gene: 9. The CDR3 consists of 16 residues. CDR3 bases: TGTGCCAGCAGTCCCACCACAGGGGAAGCTGGAAACACCATATATTTT. It is translated as CASSPTTGEAGNTIYF.